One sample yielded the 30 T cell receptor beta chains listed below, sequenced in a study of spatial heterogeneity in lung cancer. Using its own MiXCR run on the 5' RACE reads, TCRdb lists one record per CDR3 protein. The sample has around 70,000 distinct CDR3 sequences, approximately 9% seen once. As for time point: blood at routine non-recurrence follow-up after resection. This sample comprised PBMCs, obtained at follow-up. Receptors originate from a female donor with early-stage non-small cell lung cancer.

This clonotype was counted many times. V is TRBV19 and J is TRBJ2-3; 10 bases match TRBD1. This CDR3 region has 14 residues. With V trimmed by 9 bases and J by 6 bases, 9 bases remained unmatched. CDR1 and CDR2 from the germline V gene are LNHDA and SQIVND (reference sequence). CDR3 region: CASSDRGLWDTQYF. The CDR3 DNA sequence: TGTGCCAGCTCCGACAGGGGGCTGTGGGATACGCAGTATTTT.

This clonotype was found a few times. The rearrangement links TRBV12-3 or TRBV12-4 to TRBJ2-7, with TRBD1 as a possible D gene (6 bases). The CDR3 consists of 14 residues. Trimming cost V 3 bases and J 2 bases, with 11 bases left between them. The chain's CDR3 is CASSFSQGTYEQYF. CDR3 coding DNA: TGTGCCAGCAGTTTTTCTCAGGGGACCTACGAGCAGTACTTC.

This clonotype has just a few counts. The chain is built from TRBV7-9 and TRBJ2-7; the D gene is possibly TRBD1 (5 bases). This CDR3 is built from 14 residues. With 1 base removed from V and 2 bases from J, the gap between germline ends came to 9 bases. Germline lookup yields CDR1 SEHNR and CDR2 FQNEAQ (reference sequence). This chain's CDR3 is CASSLERQPYEQYF. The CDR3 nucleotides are TGTGCCAGCAGCTTAGAAAGACAGCCCTACGAGCAGTACTTC.

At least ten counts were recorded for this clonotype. In nucleotides, the CDR3 is TGTGCCAGCGGCCCATACGAGCAGTACTTC. Protein sequence: CASGPYEQYF. This rearrangement joins TRBV28 to TRBJ2-7; no definite D call. Germline assignment: CDR1 MDHEN and CDR2 SYDVKM. The ends were cut back, 8 bases at V and 4 bases at J, with 6 bases in the middle. The CDR3 runs to 10 residues. The variable domain in full, completed from reference TRBV28 and TRBJ2-7, reads DVKVTQSSRYLVKRTGEKVFLECVQDMDHENMFWYRQDPGLGLRLIYFSYDVKMKEKGDIPEGYSVSREKKERFSLILESASTNQTSMYLCASGPYEQYFGPGTRLTVT.

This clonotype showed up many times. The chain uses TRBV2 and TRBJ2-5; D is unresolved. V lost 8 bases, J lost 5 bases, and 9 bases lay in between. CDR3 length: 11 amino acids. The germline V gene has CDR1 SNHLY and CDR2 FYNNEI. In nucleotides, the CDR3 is TGTGCCAGCGACCGAGGCGAGACCCAGTACTTC. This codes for CASDRGETQYF.

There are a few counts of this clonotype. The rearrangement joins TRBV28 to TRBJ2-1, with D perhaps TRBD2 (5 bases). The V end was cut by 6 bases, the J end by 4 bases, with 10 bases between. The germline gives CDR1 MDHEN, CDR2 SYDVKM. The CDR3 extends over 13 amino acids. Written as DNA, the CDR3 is TGTGCCAGCAGGGAGGTCGGGTACAATGAGCAGTTCTTC. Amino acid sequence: CASREVGYNEQFF.

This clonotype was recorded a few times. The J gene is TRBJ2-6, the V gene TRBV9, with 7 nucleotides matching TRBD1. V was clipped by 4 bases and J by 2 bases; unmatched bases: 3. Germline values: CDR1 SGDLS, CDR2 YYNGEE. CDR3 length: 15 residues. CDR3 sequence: CASSIQGAGANVLTF. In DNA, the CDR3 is TGTGCCAGCAGCATTCAGGGGGCTGGGGCCAACGTCCTGACTTTC. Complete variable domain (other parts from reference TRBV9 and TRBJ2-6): DSGVTQTPKHLITATGQRVTLRCSPRSGDLSVYWYQQSLDQGLQFLIQYYNGEERAKGNILERFSAQQFPDLHSELNLSSLELGDSALYFCASSIQGAGANVLTFGAGSRLTVL.

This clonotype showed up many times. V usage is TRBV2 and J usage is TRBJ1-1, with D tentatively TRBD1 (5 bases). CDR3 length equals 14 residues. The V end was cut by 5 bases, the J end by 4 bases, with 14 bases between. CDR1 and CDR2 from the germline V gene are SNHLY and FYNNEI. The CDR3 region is CASSLTAMGTEAFF. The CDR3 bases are TGTGCCAGCAGTTTGACAGCCATGGGCACTGAAGCTTTCTTT.

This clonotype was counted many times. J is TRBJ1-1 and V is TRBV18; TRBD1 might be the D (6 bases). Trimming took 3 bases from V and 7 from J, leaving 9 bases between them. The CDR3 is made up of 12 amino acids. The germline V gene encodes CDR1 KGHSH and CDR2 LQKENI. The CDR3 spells CASSPQGREAFF. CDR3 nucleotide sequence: TGTGCCAGCTCACCCCAGGGGCGTGAAGCTTTCTTT.

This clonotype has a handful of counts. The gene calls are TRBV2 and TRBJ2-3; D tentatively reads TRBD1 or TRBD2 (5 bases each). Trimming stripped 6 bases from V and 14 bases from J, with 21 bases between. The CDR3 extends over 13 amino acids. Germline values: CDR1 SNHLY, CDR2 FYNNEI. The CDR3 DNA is TGTGCCAGCAGCCTACACCGGGACCAGCCTCTGTATTTT. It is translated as CASSLHRDQPLYF.

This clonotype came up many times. CDR3 loop: CASSQGQKQFF. The CDR3 bases are TGTGCCAGCAGTCAAGGACAGAAGCAGTTCTTC. The J gene is TRBJ2-1, the V gene TRBV6-6, with TRBD1 as a possible D gene (6 bases). This CDR3 has 11 residues. Germline V gene lookup returns CDR1 MNHNY and CDR2 SVGAGI (reference sequence). V dropped 5 bases and J dropped 11 bases, with 10 bases sitting between them.

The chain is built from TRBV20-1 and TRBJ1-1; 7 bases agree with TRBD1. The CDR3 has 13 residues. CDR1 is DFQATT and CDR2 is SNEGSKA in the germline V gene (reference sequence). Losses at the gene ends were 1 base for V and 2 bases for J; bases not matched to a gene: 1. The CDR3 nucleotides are TGCAGTGCTAGAGGGGACAGAAACACTGAAGCTTTCTTT. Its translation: CSARGDRNTEAFF.

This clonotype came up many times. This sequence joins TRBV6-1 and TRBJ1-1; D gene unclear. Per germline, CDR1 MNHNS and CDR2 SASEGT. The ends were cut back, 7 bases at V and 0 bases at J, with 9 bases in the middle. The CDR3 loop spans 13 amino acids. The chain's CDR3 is CASTPAMNTEAFF. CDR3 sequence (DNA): TGTGCCAGCACGCCAGCAATGAACACTGAAGCTTTCTTT.

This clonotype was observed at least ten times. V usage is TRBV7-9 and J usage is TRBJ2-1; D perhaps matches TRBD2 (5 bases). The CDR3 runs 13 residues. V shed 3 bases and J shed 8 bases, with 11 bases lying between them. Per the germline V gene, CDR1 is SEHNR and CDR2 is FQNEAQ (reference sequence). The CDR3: CASSLRVFDEQFF. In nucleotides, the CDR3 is TGTGCCAGCAGCTTGAGGGTTTTCGATGAGCAGTTCTTC.

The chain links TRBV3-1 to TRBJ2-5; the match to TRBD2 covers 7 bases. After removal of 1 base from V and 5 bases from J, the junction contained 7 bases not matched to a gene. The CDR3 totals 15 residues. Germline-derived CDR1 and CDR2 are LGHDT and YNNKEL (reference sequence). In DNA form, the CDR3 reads TGTGCCAGCAGCCAAGGGAGCGGGATTTTGGAGACCCAGTACTTC. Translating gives CASSQGSGILETQYF.

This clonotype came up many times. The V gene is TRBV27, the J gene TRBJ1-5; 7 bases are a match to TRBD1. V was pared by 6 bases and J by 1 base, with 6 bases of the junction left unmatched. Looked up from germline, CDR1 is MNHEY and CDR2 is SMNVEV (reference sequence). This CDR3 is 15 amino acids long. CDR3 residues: CASSPLQGSNQPQHF. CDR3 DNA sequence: TGTGCCAGCAGCCCCTTACAGGGGAGCAATCAGCCCCAGCATTTT.

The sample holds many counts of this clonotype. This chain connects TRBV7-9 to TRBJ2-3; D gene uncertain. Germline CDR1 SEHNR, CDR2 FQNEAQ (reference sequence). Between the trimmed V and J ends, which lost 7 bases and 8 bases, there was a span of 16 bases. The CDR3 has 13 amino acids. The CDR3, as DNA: TGTGCCAGCACCCCAGGACGGACCGGTACGCAGTATTTT. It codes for CASTPGRTGTQYF.

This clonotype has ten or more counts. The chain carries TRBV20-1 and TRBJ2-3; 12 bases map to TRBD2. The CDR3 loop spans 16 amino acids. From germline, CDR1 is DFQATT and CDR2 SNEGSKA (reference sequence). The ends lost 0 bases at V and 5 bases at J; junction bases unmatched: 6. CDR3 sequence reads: CSARDLLAGGVDTQYF. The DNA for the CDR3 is TGCAGTGCTAGAGATCTACTAGCGGGAGGAGTAGATACGCAGTATTTT.

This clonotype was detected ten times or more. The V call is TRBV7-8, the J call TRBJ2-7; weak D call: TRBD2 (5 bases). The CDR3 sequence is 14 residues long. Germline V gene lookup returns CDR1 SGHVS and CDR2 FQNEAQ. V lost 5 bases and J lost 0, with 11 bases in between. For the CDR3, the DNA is TGTGCCAGCAGCCTAATCGGGGACTCCTACGAGCAGTACTTC. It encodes CASSLIGDSYEQYF.

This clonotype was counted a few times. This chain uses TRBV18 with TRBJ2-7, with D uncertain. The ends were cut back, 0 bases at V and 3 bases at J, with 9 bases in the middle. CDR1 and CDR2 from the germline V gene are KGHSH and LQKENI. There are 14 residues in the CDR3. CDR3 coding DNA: TGTGCCAGCTCACCACCGGTGGATATCTACGAGCAGTACTTC. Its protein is CASSPPVDIYEQYF.

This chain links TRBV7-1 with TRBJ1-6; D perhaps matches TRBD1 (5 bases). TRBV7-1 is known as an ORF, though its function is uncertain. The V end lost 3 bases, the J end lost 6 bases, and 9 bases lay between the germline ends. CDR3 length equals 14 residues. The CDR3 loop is CASSSGTSNSPLHF. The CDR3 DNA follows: TGTGCCAGCAGCTCCGGGACCTCTAATTCACCCCTCCACTTT.

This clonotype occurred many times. CDR3 in amino acids: CASSLGLAGGLPQYF. CDR3 in DNA: TGTGCCAGCAGCCTGGGACTAGCGGGAGGCCTTCCGCAGTATTTT. This chain connects TRBV11-2 to TRBJ2-3; 15 nucleotides line up with TRBD2. Per germline, CDR1 SGHAT and CDR2 FQNNGV. The CDR3 extends over 15 amino acids. Trimming removed 5 bases from V and 10 bases from J; junction bases left unmatched: 7.

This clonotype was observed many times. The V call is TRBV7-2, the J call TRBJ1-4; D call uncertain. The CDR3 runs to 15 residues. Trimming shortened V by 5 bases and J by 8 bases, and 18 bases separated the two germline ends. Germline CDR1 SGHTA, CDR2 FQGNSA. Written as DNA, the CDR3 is TGTGCCAGCAGCCCCTCTGGCGGGGTCTGGGAAAAACTGTTTTTT. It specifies CASSPSGGVWEKLFF. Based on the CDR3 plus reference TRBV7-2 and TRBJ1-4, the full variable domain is GAGVSQSPSNKVTEKGKDVELRCDPISGHTALYWYRQSLGQGLEFLIYFQGNSAPDKSGLPSDRFSAERTGGSVSTLTIQRTQQEDSAVYLCASSPSGGVWEKLFFGSGTQLSVL.

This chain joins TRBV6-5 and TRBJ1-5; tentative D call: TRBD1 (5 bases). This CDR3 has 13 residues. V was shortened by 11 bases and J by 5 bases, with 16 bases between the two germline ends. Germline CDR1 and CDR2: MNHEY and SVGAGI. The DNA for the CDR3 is TGTGCCGCCGGAGGGGACCCGGATCAGCCCCAGCATTTT. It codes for CAAGGDPDQPQHF.

CDR3 DNA sequence: TGTGCCAGCAGCATATACACAGGGGCCAAAAACATTCAGTACTTC. Amino acid sequence: CASSIYTGAKNIQYF. The chain employs TRBV5-4 and TRBJ2-4; maybe TRBD1 (6 bases). This CDR3 is 15 amino acids long. With 4 bases removed from V and 1 base from J, the gap between germline ends came to 12 bases. From germline, CDR1 is SGHNT and CDR2 YYREEE (reference sequence).

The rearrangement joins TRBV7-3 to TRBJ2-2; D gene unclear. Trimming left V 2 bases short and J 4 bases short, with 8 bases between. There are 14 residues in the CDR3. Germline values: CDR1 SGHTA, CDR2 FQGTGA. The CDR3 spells CASSLADSTGELFF. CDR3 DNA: TGTGCCAGCAGCTTAGCGGATTCCACCGGGGAGCTGTTTTTT.

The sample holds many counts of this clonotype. The CDR3 DNA follows: TGCGCCAGCAGCTTGGACAGAACCTTTGAAGCTTTCTTT. Residues: CASSLDRTFEAFF. This rearrangement joins TRBV5-1 to TRBJ1-1; D is ambiguous. Per the germline V gene, CDR1 is SGHRS and CDR2 is YFSETQ. With 0 bases removed from V and 7 bases from J, the gap between germline ends came to 10 bases. The CDR3 loop spans 13 amino acids.

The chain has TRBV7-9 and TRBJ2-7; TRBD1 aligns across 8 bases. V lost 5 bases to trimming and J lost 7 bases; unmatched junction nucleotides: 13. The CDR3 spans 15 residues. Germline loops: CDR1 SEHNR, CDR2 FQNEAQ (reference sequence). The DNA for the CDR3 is TGTGCCAGCAGCGCGCCCGGGACAGGTCACGTTGAGCAGTACTTC. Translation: CASSAPGTGHVEQYF.

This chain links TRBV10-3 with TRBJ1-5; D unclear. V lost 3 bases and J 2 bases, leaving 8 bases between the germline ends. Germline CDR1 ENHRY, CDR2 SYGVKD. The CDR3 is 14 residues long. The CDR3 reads CAISETRGNQPQHF. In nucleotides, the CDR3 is TGTGCCATCAGTGAAACACGGGGCAATCAGCCCCAGCATTTT.

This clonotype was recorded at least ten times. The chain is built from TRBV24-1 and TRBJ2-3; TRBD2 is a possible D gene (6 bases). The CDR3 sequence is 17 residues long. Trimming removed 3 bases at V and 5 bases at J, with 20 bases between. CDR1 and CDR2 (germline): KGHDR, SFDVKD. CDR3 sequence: CATSDPRRGRAGDTQYF. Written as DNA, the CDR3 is TGTGCCACCAGTGATCCCCGGAGGGGCCGTGCGGGAGATACGCAGTATTTT.